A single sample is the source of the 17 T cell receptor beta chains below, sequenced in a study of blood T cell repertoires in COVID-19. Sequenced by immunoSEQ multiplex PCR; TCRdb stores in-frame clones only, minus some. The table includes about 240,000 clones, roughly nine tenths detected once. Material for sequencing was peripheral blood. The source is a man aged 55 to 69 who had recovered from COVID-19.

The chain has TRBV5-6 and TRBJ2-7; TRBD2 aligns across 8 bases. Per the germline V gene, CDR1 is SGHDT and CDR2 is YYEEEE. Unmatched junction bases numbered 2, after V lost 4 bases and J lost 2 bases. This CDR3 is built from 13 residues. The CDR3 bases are TGTGCCAGCAGCGGCGGGGGGCCCTACGAGCAGTACGTC. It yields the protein CASSGGGPYEQYV.

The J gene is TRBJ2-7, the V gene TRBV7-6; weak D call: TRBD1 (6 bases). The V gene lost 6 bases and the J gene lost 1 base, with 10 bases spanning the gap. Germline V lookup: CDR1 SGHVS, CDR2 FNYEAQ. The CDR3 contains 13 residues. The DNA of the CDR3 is TGTGCCAGCAGTCGGCAGGGGTCCTACGAGCAGTACTTC. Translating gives CASSRQGSYEQYF.

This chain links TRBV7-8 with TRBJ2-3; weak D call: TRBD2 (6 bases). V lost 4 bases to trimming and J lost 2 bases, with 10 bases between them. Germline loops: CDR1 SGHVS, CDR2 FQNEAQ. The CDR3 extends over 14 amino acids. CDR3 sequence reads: CASSSGTYTDTQYF. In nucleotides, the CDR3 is TGTGCCAGCAGCTCGGGGACTTACACAGATACGCAGTATTTT.

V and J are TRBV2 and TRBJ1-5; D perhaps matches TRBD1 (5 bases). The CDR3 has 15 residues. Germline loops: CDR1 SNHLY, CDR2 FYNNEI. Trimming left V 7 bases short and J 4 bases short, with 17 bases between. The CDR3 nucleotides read TGTGCCAGCACCACTGAGATGGGGGGGAATCAGCCCCAGCATTTT. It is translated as CASTTEMGGNQPQHF.

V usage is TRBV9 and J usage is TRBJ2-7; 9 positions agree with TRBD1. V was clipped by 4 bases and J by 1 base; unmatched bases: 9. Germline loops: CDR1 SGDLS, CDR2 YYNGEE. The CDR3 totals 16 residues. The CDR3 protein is CASSPNRGPRSYEQYF. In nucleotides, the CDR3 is TGTGCCAGCAGCCCCAACAGGGGGCCTCGATCCTACGAGCAGTACTTC. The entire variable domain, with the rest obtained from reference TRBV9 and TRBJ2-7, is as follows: DSGVTQTPKHLITATGQRVTLRCSPRSGDLSVYWYQQSLDQGLQFLIQYYNGEERAKGNILERFSAQQFPDLHSELNLSSLELGDSALYFCASSPNRGPRSYEQYFGPGTRLTVT.

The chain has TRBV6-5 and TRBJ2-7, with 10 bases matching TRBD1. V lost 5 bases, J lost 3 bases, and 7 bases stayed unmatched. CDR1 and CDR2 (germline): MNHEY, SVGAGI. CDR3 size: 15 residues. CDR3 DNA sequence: TGTGCCAGCAGTCGGACTGGGACAGGGGACTACGAGCAGTACGTC. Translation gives CASSRTGTGDYEQYV.

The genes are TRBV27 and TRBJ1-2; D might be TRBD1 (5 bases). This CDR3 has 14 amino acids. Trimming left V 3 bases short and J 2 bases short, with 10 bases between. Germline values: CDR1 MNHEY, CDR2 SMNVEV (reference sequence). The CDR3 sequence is CASSLFRGNYGYTF. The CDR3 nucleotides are TGTGCCAGCAGTTTGTTCCGGGGGAACTATGGCTACACCTTC.

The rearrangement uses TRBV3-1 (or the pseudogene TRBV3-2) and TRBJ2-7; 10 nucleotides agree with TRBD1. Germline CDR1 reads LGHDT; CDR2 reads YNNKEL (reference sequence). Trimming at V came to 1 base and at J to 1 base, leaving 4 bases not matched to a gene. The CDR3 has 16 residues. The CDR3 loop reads CASSQVAGQGSYEQYF. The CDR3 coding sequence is TGTGCCAGCAGCCAAGTTGCGGGACAGGGGTCCTACGAGCAGTACTTC.

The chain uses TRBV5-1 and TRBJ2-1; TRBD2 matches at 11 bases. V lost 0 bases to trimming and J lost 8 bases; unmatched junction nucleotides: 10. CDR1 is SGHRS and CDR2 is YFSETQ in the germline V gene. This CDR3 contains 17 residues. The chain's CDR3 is CASSLALAGGSRDEQFF. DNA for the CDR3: TGCGCCAGCAGCTTGGCCCTAGCGGGGGGCTCCCGGGATGAGCAGTTCTTC.

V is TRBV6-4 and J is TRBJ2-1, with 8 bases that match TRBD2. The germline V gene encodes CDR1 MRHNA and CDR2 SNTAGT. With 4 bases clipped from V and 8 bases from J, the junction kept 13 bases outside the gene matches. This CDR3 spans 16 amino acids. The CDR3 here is CASSVGWRGDMYEQFF. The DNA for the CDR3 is TGTGCCAGCAGTGTGGGCTGGCGGGGGGACATGTATGAGCAGTTCTTC.

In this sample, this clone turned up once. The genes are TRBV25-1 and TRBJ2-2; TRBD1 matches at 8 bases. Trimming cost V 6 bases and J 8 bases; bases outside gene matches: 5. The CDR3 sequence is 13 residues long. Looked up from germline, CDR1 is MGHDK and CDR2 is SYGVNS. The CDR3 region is CASSPRGQGELFF. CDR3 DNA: TGTGCCAGCAGCCCCAGGGGGCAGGGGGAGCTGTTTTTT.

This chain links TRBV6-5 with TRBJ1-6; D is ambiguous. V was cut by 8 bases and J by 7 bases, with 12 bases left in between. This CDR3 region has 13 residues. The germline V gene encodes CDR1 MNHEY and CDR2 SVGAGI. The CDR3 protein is CASRSSWNSPLHF. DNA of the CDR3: TGTGCCAGCCGTAGCTCGTGGAATTCACCCCTCCACTTT.

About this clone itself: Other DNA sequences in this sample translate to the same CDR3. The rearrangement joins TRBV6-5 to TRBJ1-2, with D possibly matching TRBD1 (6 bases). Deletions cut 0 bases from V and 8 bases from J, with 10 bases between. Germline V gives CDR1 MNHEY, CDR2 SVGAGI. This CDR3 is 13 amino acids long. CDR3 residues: CASSYSRGSGYTF. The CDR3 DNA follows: TGTGCCAGCAGTTACTCGAGGGGGTCCGGCTACACCTTC.

The CDR3 sequence is CASSSRANTGELFF. The CDR3 region has the DNA TGTGCCAGCAGTTCCAGGGCGAACACCGGGGAGCTGTTTTTT. This sequence joins TRBV27 and TRBJ2-2, with D maybe TRBD1 (5 bases). Germline values: CDR1 MNHEY, CDR2 SMNVEV (reference sequence). CDR3 length: 14 residues. V was clipped by 4 bases and J by 0 bases, with 6 bases between them.

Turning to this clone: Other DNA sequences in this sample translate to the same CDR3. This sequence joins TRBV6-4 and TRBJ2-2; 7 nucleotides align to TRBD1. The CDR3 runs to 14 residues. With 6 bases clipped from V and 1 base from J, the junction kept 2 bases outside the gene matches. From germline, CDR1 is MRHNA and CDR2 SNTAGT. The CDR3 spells CASSRDRNTGELFF. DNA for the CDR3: TGTGCCAGCAGCCGGGACAGGAACACCGGGGAGCTGTTTTTT.

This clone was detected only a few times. The CDR3 nucleotides are TGCGCCAGCAGCTTGCAATCAGGGCAGACAGATACGCAGTATTTT. It yields the protein CASSLQSGQTDTQYF. The chain joins TRBV5-1 to TRBJ2-3, with D possibly TRBD1 on 5 matching bases. Looked up from germline, CDR1 is SGHRS and CDR2 is YFSETQ. Trimming took 1 base from V and 3 from J, leaving 12 bases between them. The CDR3 sequence is 15 residues long. Using reference TRBV5-1 and TRBJ2-3 for the parts outside the CDR3, the full variable domain is KAGVTQTPRYLIKTRGQQVTLSCSPISGHRSVSWYQQTPGQGLQFLFEYFSETQRNKGNFPGRFSGRQFSNSRSEMNVSTLELGDSALYLCASSLQSGQTDTQYFGPGTRLTVL.

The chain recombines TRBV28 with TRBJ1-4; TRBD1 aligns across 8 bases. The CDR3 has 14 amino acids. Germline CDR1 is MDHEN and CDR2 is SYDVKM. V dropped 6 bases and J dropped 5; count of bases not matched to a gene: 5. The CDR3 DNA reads TGTGCCAGCAGCCGGGGACAGGTGAATGAAAAACTGTTTTTT. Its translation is CASSRGQVNEKLFF.